This T cell receptor beta chain was observed in a study of blood T cell repertoires in COVID-19. Original analysis: Nucleated cell number was recorded as an estimate derived from reference gene primer amplification. TCRdb's table, derived via immunoSEQ multiplex PCR, lists solely in-frame clones and lacks some. Clone size and the V and J calls come from that table; the DNA yielded D and trimming. The sample lists hundreds of thousands of clones, 80% to 90% seen once, with around a sixth in the top ten. All enrollees were about 18 to 90 years old and from fewer than 30 US areas. This CDR3 has 13 amino acids. V lost 2 bases and J 8 bases, leaving 12 bases between the germline ends. CDR1 is MDHEN and CDR2 is SYDVKM in the germline V gene.

The chain is built from TRBV28 and TRBJ1-2; TRBD1 is a possible D gene (6 bases). The source is a man aged 18 to 29 who had recovered from COVID-19. The sample was PBMCs or T cells enriched from blood (not recorded which). The DNA for the CDR3 is TGTGCCAGCAGTTTAGCGGGGGGCAACGGCTACACCTTC. This codes for CASSLAGGNGYTF.